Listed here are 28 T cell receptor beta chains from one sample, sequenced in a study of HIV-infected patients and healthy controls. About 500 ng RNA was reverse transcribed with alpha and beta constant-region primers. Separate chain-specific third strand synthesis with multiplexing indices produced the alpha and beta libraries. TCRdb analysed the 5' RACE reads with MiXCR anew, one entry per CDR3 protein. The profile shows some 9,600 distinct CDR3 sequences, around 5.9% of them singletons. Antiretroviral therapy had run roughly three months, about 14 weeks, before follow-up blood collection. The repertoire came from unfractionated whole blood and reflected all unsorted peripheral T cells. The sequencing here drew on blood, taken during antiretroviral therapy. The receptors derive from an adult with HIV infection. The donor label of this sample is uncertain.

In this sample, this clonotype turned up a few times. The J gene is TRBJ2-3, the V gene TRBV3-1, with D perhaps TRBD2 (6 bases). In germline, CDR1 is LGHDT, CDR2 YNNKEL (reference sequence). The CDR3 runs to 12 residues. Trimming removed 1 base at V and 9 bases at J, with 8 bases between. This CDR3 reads CASSQGDSTQYF. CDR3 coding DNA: TGTGCCAGCAGCCAAGGGGACTCCACGCAGTATTTT.

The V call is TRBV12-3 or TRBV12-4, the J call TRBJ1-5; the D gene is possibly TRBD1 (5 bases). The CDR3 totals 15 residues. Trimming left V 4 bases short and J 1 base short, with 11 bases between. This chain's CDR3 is CASSYGAASNQPQHF. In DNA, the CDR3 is TGTGCCAGCAGTTATGGGGCAGCAAGCAATCAGCCCCAGCATTTT.

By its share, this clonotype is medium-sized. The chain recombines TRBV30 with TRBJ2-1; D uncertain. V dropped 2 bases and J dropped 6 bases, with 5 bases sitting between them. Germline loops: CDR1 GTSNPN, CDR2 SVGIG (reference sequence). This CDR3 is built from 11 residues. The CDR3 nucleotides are TGTGCCTGGAGTCCTACCAATGAGCAGTTCTTC. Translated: CAWSPTNEQFF.

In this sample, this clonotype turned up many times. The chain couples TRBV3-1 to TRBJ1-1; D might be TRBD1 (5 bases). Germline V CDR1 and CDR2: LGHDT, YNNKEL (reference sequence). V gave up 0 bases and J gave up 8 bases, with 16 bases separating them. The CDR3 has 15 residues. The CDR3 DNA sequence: TGTGCCAGCAGCCAAGATCCGTGGGGGATCAAGGAAGCTTTCTTT. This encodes CASSQDPWGIKEAFF.

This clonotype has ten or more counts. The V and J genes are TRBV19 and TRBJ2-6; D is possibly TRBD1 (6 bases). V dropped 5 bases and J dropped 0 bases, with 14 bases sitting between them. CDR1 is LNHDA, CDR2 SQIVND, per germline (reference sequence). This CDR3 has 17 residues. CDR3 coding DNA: TGTGCCAGTAGTCCTAGACAGGCTAGCTCTGGGGCCAACGTCCTGACTTTC. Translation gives CASSPRQASSGANVLTF.

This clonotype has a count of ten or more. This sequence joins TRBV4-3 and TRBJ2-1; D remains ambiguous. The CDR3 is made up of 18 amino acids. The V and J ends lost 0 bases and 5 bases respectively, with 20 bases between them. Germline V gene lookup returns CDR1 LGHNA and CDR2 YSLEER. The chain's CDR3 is CASSQDHPPRPKHNEQFF. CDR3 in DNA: TGCGCCAGCAGCCAAGATCATCCGCCACGACCGAAACACAATGAGCAGTTCTTC.

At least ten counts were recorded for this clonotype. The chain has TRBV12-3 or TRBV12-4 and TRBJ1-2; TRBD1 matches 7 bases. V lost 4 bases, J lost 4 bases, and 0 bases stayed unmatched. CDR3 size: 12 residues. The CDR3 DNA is TGTGCCAGCAGTTGGGACAGCTATGGCTACACCTTC. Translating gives CASSWDSYGYTF.

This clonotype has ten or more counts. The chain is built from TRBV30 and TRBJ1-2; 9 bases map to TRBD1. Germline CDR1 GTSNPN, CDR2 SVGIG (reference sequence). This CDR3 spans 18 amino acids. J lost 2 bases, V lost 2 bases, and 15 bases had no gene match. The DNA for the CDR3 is TGTGCCTGGAGTACTCCCCCGGGACAGGGTAAGGAGAACTATGGCTACACCTTC. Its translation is CAWSTPPGQGKENYGYTF. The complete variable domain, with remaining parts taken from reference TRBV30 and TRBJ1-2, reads SQTIHQWPATLVQPVGSPLSLECTVEGTSNPNLYWYRQAAGRGLQLLFYSVGIGQISSEVPQNLSASRPQDRQFILSSKKLLLSDSGFYLCAWSTPPGQGKENYGYTFGSGTRLTVV.

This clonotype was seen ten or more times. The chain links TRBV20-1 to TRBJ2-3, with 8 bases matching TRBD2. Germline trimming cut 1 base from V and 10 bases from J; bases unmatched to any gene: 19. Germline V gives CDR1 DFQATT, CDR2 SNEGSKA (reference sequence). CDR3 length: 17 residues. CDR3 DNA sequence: TGCAGTGCTAGAGTGACGTATACTAGCGGCTTTACTCCTTCGCAGTATTTT. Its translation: CSARVTYTSGFTPSQYF.

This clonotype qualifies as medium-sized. The CDR3 DNA follows: TGTGCCAGCAGCTTAGGGCAGGGCTTGAAAGATACGCAGTATTTT. It encodes CASSLGQGLKDTQYF. The chain uses TRBV11-2 and TRBJ2-3; the D gene is possibly TRBD1 (5 bases). Germline V gene sequence: CDR1 SGHAT, CDR2 FQNNGV. Trimming cost V 1 base and J 5 bases, with 13 bases left between them. This CDR3 has 15 residues.

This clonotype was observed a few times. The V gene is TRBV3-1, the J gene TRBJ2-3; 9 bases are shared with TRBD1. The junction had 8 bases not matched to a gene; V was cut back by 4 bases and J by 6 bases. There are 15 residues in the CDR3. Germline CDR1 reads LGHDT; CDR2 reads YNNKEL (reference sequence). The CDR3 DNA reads TGTGCCAGCAGCCGACCGGGACAGGGTTGGGATACGCAGTATTTT. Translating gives CASSRPGQGWDTQYF.

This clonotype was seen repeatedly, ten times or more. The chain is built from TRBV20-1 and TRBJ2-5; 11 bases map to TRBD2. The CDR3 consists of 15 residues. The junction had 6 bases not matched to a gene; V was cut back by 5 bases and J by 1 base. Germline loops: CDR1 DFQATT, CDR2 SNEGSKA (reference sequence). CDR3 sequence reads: CSAGIAGGLQETQYF. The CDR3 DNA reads TGCAGTGCTGGCATAGCGGGGGGGCTCCAAGAGACCCAGTACTTC.

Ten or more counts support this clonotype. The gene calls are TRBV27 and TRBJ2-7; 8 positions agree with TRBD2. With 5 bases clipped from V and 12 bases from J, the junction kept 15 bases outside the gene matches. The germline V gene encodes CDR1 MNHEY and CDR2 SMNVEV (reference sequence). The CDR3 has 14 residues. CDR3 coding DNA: TGTGCCAGCAGTACTTTGGGACTAGAAGAAGATTGGTACTTC. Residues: CASSTLGLEEDWYF.

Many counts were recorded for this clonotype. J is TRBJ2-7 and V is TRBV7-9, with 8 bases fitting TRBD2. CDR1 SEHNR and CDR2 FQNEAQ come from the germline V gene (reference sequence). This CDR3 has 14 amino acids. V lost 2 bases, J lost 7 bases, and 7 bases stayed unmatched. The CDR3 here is CASSLIGRADEQYF. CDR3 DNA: TGTGCCAGCAGCTTAATCGGGAGGGCCGATGAGCAGTACTTC.

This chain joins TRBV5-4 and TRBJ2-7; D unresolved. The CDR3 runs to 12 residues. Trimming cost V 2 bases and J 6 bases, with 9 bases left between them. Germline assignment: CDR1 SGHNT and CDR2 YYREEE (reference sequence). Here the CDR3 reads CASSLGPAEQYF. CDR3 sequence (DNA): TGTGCCAGCAGCTTAGGCCCTGCCGAGCAGTACTTC. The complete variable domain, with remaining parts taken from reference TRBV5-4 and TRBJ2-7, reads ETGVTQSPTHLIKTRGQQVTLRCSSQSGHNTVSWYQQALGQGPQFIFQYYREEENGRGNFPPRFSGLQFPNYSSELNVNALELDDSALYLCASSLGPAEQYFGPGTRLTVT.

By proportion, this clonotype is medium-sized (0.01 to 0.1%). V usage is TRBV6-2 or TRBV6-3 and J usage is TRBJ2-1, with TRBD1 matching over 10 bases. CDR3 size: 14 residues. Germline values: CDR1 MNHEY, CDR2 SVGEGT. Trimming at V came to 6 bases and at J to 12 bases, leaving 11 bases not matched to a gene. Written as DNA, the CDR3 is TGTGCCAGCAGAACGGGACAGGGGTTAACGTTGCAGTTCTTC. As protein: CASRTGQGLTLQFF.

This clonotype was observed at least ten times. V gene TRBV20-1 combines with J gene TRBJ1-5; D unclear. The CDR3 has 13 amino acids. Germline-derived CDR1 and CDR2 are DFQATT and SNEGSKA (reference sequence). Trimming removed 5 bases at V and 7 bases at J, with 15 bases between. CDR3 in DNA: TGCAGTGCTTGGCCGAGGGTGGGCCAGCCCCAGCATTTT. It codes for CSAWPRVGQPQHF.

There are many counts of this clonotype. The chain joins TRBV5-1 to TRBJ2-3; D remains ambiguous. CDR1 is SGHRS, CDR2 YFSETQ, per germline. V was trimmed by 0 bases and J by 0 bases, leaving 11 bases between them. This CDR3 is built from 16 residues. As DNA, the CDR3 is TGCGCCAGCAGCTTGGATGGCTTATCTAGCACAGATACGCAGTATTTT. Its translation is CASSLDGLSSTDTQYF.

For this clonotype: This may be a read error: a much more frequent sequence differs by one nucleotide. The CDR3, as DNA: TGTGCCAGCGACACGGACAGGGGCTCCGGGGAGCTGTTTTTT. It encodes CASDTDRGSGELFF. V is TRBV2 and J is TRBJ2-2, with TRBD1 matching over 9 bases. The germline V gene encodes CDR1 SNHLY and CDR2 FYNNEI. The V gene end was trimmed by 8 bases and the J gene end by 6 bases; junction bases not matched to a gene: 7. The CDR3 is 14 residues long.

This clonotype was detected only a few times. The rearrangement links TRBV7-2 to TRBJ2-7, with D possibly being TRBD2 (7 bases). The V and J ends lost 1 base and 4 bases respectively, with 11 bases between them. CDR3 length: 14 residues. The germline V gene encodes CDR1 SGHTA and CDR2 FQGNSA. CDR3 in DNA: TGTGCCAGCAGCTTAGGCGCGGGGGCTTACGAGCAGTACTTC. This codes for CASSLGAGAYEQYF.

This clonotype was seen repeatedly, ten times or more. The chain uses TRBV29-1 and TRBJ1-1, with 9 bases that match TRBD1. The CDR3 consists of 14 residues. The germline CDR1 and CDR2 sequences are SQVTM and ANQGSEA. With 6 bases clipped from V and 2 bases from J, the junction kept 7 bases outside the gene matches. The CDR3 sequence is CSVRQGGGNTEAFF. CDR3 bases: TGCAGCGTCCGACAGGGGGGGGGTAACACTGAAGCTTTCTTT.

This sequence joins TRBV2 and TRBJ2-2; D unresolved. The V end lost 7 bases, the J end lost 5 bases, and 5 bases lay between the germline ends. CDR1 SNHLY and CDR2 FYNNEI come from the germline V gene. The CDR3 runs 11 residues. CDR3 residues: CASMRTGELFF. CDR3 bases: TGTGCCAGCATGCGAACCGGGGAGCTGTTTTTT. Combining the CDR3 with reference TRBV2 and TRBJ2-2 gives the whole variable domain EPEVTQTPSHQVTQMGQEVILRCVPISNHLYFYWYRQILGQKVEFLVSFYNNEISEKSEIFDDQFSVERPDGSNFTLKIRSTKLEDSAMYFCASMRTGELFFGEGSRLTVL.

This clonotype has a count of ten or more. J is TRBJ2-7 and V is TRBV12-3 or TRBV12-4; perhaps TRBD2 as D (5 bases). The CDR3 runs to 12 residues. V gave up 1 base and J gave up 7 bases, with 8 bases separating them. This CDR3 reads CASSLDPGEQYF. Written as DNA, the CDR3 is TGTGCCAGCAGTTTAGACCCGGGGGAGCAGTACTTC.

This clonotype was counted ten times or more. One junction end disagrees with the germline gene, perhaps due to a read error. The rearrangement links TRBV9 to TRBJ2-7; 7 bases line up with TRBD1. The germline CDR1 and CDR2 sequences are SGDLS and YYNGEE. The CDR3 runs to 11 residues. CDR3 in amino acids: CASSVGGQLNF. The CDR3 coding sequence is TGTGCCAGCAGCGTAGGGGGACAGCTCAACTTC.

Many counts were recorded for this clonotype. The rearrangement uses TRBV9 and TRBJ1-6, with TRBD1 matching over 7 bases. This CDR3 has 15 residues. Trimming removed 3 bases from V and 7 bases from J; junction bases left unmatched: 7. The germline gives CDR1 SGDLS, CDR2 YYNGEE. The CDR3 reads CASSAYGTENSPLHF. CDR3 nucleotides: TGTGCCAGCAGCGCATACGGGACAGAAAATTCACCCCTCCACTTT.

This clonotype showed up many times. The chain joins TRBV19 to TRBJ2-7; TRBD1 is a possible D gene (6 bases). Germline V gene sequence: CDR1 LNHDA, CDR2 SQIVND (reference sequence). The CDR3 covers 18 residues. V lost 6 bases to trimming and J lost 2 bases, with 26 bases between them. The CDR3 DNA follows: TGTGCCAGTAGCCGTGCTGGACAGTCTTTTAATTCTGCCTACGAGCAGTACTTC. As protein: CASSRAGQSFNSAYEQYF.

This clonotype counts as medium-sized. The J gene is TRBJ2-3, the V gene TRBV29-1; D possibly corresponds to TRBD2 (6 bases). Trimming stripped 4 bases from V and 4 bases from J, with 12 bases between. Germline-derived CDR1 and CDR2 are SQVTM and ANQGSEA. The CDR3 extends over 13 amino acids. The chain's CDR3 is CSVGRADPDTQYF. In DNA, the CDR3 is TGCAGCGTTGGGAGGGCAGACCCAGATACGCAGTATTTT.

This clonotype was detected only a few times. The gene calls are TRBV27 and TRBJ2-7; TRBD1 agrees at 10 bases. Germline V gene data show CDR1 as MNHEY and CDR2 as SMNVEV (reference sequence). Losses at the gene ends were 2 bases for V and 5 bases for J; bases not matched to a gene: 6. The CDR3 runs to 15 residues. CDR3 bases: TGTGCCAGCAGTTTAGCGGGGACAGGGGTCGACGAGCAGTACTTC. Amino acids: CASSLAGTGVDEQYF.